What follows are 30 T cell receptor beta chains derived from one specimen sequenced in a study of CD8+ T cells in alopecia areata. cDNA prepared by RNA extraction and subsequent reverse transcription served as the template for sequencing. Measured with immunoSEQ multiplex PCR; TCRdb has only the in-frame clones, and not every one. The sample lists around 100,000 clones, around three fifths seen once, with 3% to 4% in the top ten. Treatment described: oral pan-JAK inhibitor, 5-10 mg twice daily. Material: CD4+ T cells sorted from blood, obtained at week 24, from a patient treated with tofacitinib. The receptors come from a human donor with alopecia areata.

V usage is TRBV7-2 and J usage is TRBJ2-1; D ambiguous. Trimming removed 5 bases at V and 0 bases at J, with 11 bases between. This CDR3 is built from 15 residues. Germline loops: CDR1 SGHTA, CDR2 FQGNSA. CDR3 amino acids: CASSQAPSSYNEQFF. Written as DNA, the CDR3 is TGTGCCAGCAGCCAAGCTCCGAGCTCCTACAATGAGCAGTTCTTC.

This clone was recorded a few times. This chain's CDR3 is CASSLRRLSNEKLFF. CDR3 DNA sequence: TGTGCCAGCAGCTTACGCAGGCTATCGAATGAAAAACTGTTTTTT. This chain uses TRBV7-2 with TRBJ1-4; D gene uncertain. V was cut by 2 bases and J by 5 bases, with 12 bases left in between. The V gene's germline CDR1 is SGHTA and CDR2 FQGNSA. The CDR3 spans 15 residues. Full variable domain (outside the CDR3, taken from reference TRBV7-2 and TRBJ1-4): GAGVSQSPSNKVTEKGKDVELRCDPISGHTALYWYRQSLGQGLEFLIYFQGNSAPDKSGLPSDRFSAERTGGSVSTLTIQRTQQEDSAVYLCASSLRRLSNEKLFFGSGTQLSVL.

This chain joins TRBV10-2 and TRBJ1-5; D not certain. The CDR3 extends over 13 amino acids. Germline V gene data show CDR1 as WSHSY and CDR2 as SAAADI. Trimming pared 4 bases from V and 0 bases from J, leaving 4 bases between. The CDR3 is CASSGNSNQPQHF. Written as DNA, the CDR3 is TGCGCCAGCAGTGGTAATAGCAATCAGCCCCAGCATTTT.

The genes are TRBV6-1 and TRBJ1-6; TRBD1 matches 7 bases. The V gene's germline CDR1 is MNHNS and CDR2 SASEGT. V lost 3 bases to trimming and J lost 10 bases; unmatched junction nucleotides: 6. The CDR3 sequence is 14 residues long. The CDR3 protein is CASSDDRAGSPLHF. Written as DNA, the CDR3 is TGTGCCAGCAGTGATGACAGGGCTGGATCACCCCTCCACTTT.

The genes are TRBV5-4 and TRBJ1-2; D might be TRBD1 (6 bases). With 4 bases removed from V and 5 bases from J, the gap between germline ends came to 15 bases. Looked up from germline, CDR1 is SGHNT and CDR2 is YYREEE (reference sequence). The CDR3 contains 14 residues. As DNA, the CDR3 is TGTGCCAGCAGCCTTACAGGGAAGGGGTATGGCTACACCTTC. It codes for CASSLTGKGYGYTF.

This clone was counted between two and nine times. This rearrangement joins TRBV29-1 to TRBJ1-1; 7 nucleotides align to TRBD1. This CDR3 has 13 amino acids. Losses at the gene ends were 4 bases for V and 0 bases for J; bases not matched to a gene: 2. Germline loops: CDR1 SQVTM, CDR2 ANQGSEA. CDR3 region: CSVAGQVNTEAFF. Here the CDR3 DNA reads TGCAGCGTTGCAGGACAGGTGAACACTGAAGCTTTCTTT.

The chain carries TRBV7-2 and TRBJ1-6; D unresolved. Trimming cost V 1 base and J 16 bases, with 8 bases left between them. The CDR3 sequence is 11 residues long. Germline CDR1 and CDR2: SGHTA and FQGNSA. CDR3 coding DNA: TGTGCCAGCAGCTTAGGGCGCCGGCTCCACTTT. This translates into CASSLGRRLHF.

The rearrangement uses TRBV5-1 and TRBJ2-1; D perhaps matches TRBD1 (6 bases). The V gene lost 5 bases and the J gene lost 9 bases, with 15 bases spanning the gap. The CDR3 runs 13 residues. Per the germline V gene, CDR1 is SGHRS and CDR2 is YFSETQ. CDR3 DNA sequence: TGCGCCAGCAGACCCGGGACACTCGGTGAGCAGTTCTTC. This gives the protein CASRPGTLGEQFF.

This clone was seen once. This rearrangement joins TRBV9 to TRBJ2-5, with D hard to call. This CDR3 region has 13 residues. V was shortened by 0 bases and J by 5 bases, with 8 bases between the two germline ends. In germline, CDR1 is SGDLS, CDR2 YYNGEE. The CDR3 region is CASSVASKETQYF. The DNA of the CDR3 is TGTGCCAGCAGCGTAGCTTCGAAGGAGACCCAGTACTTC. Filled out from reference TRBV9 and TRBJ2-5, the complete variable domain reads DSGVTQTPKHLITATGQRVTLRCSPRSGDLSVYWYQQSLDQGLQFLIQYYNGEERAKGNILERFSAQQFPDLHSELNLSSLELGDSALYFCASSVASKETQYFGPGTRLLVL.

The gene calls are TRBV15 and TRBJ2-5, with 10 bases that match TRBD1. CDR1 and CDR2 from the germline V gene are LNHNV and YYDKDF (reference sequence). The ends lost 7 bases at V and 2 bases at J; junction bases unmatched: 4. The CDR3 loop spans 14 amino acids. The CDR3, as DNA: TGTGCCACCACCCGGGACAGGGGTCAAGAGACCCAGTACTTC. Translated, it gives CATTRDRGQETQYF.

The chain links TRBV7-3 to TRBJ2-7; the D gene is possibly TRBD1 (6 bases). Germline lookup yields CDR1 SGHTA and CDR2 FQGTGA. V lost 3 bases and J lost 7, with 13 bases in between. This CDR3 has 13 residues. CDR3 sequence (DNA): TGTGCCAGCAGCTTTCGGGGCCAGGGGGAGCAGTACTTC. The encoded protein is CASSFRGQGEQYF. Together with reference TRBV7-3 and TRBJ2-7, the CDR3 gives the full variable domain: GAGVSQTPSNKVTEKGKYVELRCDPISGHTALYWYRQSLGQGPEFLIYFQGTGAADDSGLPNDRFFAVRPEGSVSTLKIQRTERGDSAVYLCASSFRGQGEQYFGPGTRLTVT.

This clone was counted between two and nine times. At the DNA level, this CDR3 is encoded by other sequences in the same sample as well. V is TRBV5-1 and J is TRBJ2-7; D is ambiguous. The CDR3 has 14 residues. The germline gives CDR1 SGHRS, CDR2 YFSETQ. V lost 0 bases to trimming and J lost 1 base, with 8 bases between them. The CDR3 loop reads CASSLEGLSYEQYF. The CDR3 nucleotides are TGCGCCAGCAGCTTGGAAGGGTTATCCTACGAGCAGTACTTC. Combining the CDR3 with reference TRBV5-1 and TRBJ2-7 gives the whole variable domain KAGVTQTPRYLIKTRGQQVTLSCSPISGHRSVSWYQQTPGQGLQFLFEYFSETQRNKGNFPGRFSGRQFSNSRSEMNVSTLELGDSALYLCASSLEGLSYEQYFGPGTRLTVT.

V gene TRBV28 combines with J gene TRBJ2-7; D gene uncertain. CDR1 MDHEN and CDR2 SYDVKM come from the germline V gene. CDR3 length: 15 amino acids. Trimming took off 5 bases at V and 0 bases at J, with 14 bases between the two ends. The CDR3 sequence is CASSPGSQSSYEQYF. In nucleotides, the CDR3 is TGTGCCAGCAGTCCCGGGTCACAGAGCTCCTACGAGCAGTACTTC.

This chain connects TRBV5-4 to TRBJ2-5, with 7 bases that match TRBD1. V shed 3 bases, J shed 2 bases, and the junction held 4 bases outside the gene matches. This CDR3 comprises 14 residues. The germline V gene has CDR1 SGHNT and CDR2 YYREEE (reference sequence). Here the CDR3 reads CASSSGDSQETQYF. The CDR3 nucleotides read TGTGCCAGCAGCTCCGGGGACAGTCAAGAGACCCAGTACTTC.

To note about this clone: One end of the junction does not line up with germline, which may come from a read error. The chain combines TRBV7-2 with TRBJ1-6; D not certain. This CDR3 has 13 amino acids. Germline V lookup: CDR1 SGHTA, CDR2 FQGNSA. CDR3 sequence reads: CASTDQGNSPLHF. In DNA form, the CDR3 reads TGTGCCAGCACCGACCAAGGAAATTCGCCCCTCCACTTT. Full variable domain (outside the CDR3, taken from reference TRBV7-2 and TRBJ1-6): GAGVSQSPSNKVTEKGKDVELRCDPISGHTALYWYRQSLGQGLEFLIYFQGNSAPDKSGLPSDRFSAERTGGSVSTLTIQRTQQEDSAVYLCASTDQGNSPLHFGNGTRLTVT.

The rearrangement links TRBV7-9 to TRBJ2-5, with TRBD2 identical over 11 bases. Germline V CDR1 and CDR2: SEHNR, FQNEAQ (reference sequence). This CDR3 has 15 amino acids. With V trimmed by 4 bases and J by 5 bases, 6 bases remained unmatched. For the CDR3, the DNA is TGTGCCAGCAGCTGGAGTGGGACTAGCGGTGAGACCCAGTACTTC. Translating it yields CASSWSGTSGETQYF.

In its sample, this clone was seen a few times. CDR3 nucleotide sequence: TGCAGCGTTGATGCGCAAGGTGGGACTGAAGCTTTCTTT. Its translation is CSVDAQGGTEAFF. The chain combines TRBV29-1 with TRBJ1-1; no reliable D call. The germline V gene has CDR1 SQVTM and CDR2 ANQGSEA. This CDR3 contains 13 residues. V lost 3 bases and J 5 bases, leaving 13 bases between the germline ends.

The V and J genes are TRBV6-6 and TRBJ1-5; the match to TRBD1 covers 8 bases. The CDR3 spans 13 residues. The V and J ends lost 8 bases and 6 bases, in that order; junction bases with no gene match: 6. CDR1 and CDR2 (germline): MNHNY, SVGAGI (reference sequence). CDR3 sequence (DNA): TGTGCCAGCGGTCCAGGGGGCGGTCAGCCCCAGCATTTT. It translates to CASGPGGGQPQHF.

The V and J genes are TRBV28 and TRBJ2-1; weak D call: TRBD2 (6 bases). V gave up 3 bases and J gave up 6 bases, with 12 bases separating them. CDR1 and CDR2 from the germline V gene are MDHEN and SYDVKM. This CDR3 has 14 residues. CDR3 sequence (DNA): TGTGCCAGCAGTTTGCAGGTCGGGGGCAATGAGCAGTTCTTC. It translates to CASSLQVGGNEQFF. The full variable domain, rest sourced from reference TRBV28 and TRBJ2-1, is DVKVTQSSRYLVKRTGEKVFLECVQDMDHENMFWYRQDPGLGLRLIYFSYDVKMKEKGDIPEGYSVSREKKERFSLILESASTNQTSMYLCASSLQVGGNEQFFGPGTRLTVL.

The CDR3 sequence: CASSPTGDKEAFF. The CDR3 nucleotides read TGCGCCAGCAGCCCGACAGGGGACAAGGAAGCTTTCTTT. V gene TRBV5-1 combines with J gene TRBJ1-1; TRBD1 matches at 8 bases. The ends lost 4 bases at V and 8 bases at J; junction bases unmatched: 7. The CDR3 runs 13 residues. Per germline, CDR1 SGHRS and CDR2 YFSETQ.

The DNA for the CDR3 is TGTGCCAGCAGCTACAGGGGAGAGACCCAGTACTTC. Translated: CASSYRGETQYF. The chain recombines TRBV2 with TRBJ2-5, with TRBD1 matching 7 bases. V lost 6 bases to trimming and J lost 4 bases; unmatched junction nucleotides: 2. This CDR3 has 12 residues. Germline V CDR1 and CDR2: SNHLY, FYNNEI.

V gene TRBV6-5 combines with J gene TRBJ2-1; 10 nucleotides agree with TRBD2. CDR3 length equals 13 residues. V lost 8 bases to trimming and J lost 9 bases; unmatched junction nucleotides: 7. Germline assignment: CDR1 MNHEY and CDR2 SVGAGI. The chain's CDR3 is CASLSGGASEQFF. In DNA form, the CDR3 reads TGTGCCAGCTTGAGCGGGGGGGCCTCTGAGCAGTTCTTC.

The chain has TRBV7-2 and TRBJ2-4, with D unresolved. The CDR3 contains 15 residues. V was trimmed by 5 bases and J by 1 base, leaving 12 bases between them. The germline V gene has CDR1 SGHTA and CDR2 FQGNSA. The CDR3 nucleotides are TGTGCCAGCAGCCTGGGCCCGGTCGCCAAAAACATTCAGTACTTC. Its protein is CASSLGPVAKNIQYF.

This chain uses TRBV25-1 with TRBJ2-7; D is unclear. Trimming left V 5 bases short and J 5 bases short, with 13 bases between. This CDR3 has 13 amino acids. Germline CDR1 MGHDK, CDR2 SYGVNS. As DNA, the CDR3 is TGTGCCAGCAGTACGGATATGGAGAACGAGCAGTACTTC. Encoded protein: CASSTDMENEQYF.

This chain links TRBV7-9 with TRBJ2-1; D might be TRBD2 (7 bases). CDR1 and CDR2 (germline): SEHNR, FQNEAQ (reference sequence). The V and J ends lost 7 bases and 9 bases respectively, with 16 bases between them. CDR3 length: 13 residues. The CDR3 reads CASTLRGGGEQFF. In DNA, the CDR3 is TGTGCCAGCACCCTAAGGGGGGGCGGTGAGCAGTTCTTC.

This clone was detected only a few times. The chain employs TRBV5-1 and TRBJ2-3; the D gene is possibly TRBD2 (5 bases). In germline, CDR1 is SGHRS, CDR2 YFSETQ. The CDR3 runs 14 residues. V lost 2 bases to trimming and J lost 3 bases, with 10 bases between them. CDR3 sequence reads: CASSFGRGTDTQYF. CDR3 nucleotide sequence: TGCGCCAGCAGCTTCGGACGGGGAACAGATACGCAGTATTTT.

This clone was detected a few times. The rearrangement links TRBV5-1 to TRBJ2-5; possible D gene TRBD1, 6 bases. V lost 1 base to trimming and J lost 3 bases, with 7 bases between them. CDR3 size: 13 residues. CDR1 SGHRS and CDR2 YFSETQ come from the germline V gene. Here the CDR3 reads CASSLNREETQYF. The CDR3 DNA reads as TGCGCCAGCAGCTTGAACAGGGAAGAGACCCAGTACTTC. The whole variable domain, filled in from reference TRBV5-1 and TRBJ2-5, reads KAGVTQTPRYLIKTRGQQVTLSCSPISGHRSVSWYQQTPGQGLQFLFEYFSETQRNKGNFPGRFSGRQFSNSRSEMNVSTLELGDSALYLCASSLNREETQYFGPGTRLLVL.

This chain joins TRBV2 and TRBJ2-3; 8 bases agree with TRBD2. The CDR3 loop spans 16 amino acids. The germline CDR1 and CDR2 sequences are SNHLY and FYNNEI. The ends lost 4 bases at V and 3 bases at J; junction bases unmatched: 9. Here the CDR3 DNA reads TGTGCCAGCAGTGGAGAAGCGGGGGTAAGAACAGATACGCAGTATTTT. This encodes CASSGEAGVRTDTQYF.

This sequence joins TRBV7-9 and TRBJ2-5; 9 nucleotides agree with TRBD2. Germline trimming cut 5 bases from V and 0 bases from J; bases unmatched to any gene: 7. This CDR3 has 16 residues. CDR1 SEHNR and CDR2 FQNEAQ come from the germline V gene (reference sequence). CDR3 region: CASSPQGLADQETQYF. The CDR3 DNA follows: TGTGCCAGCAGCCCCCAGGGACTAGCAGACCAAGAGACCCAGTACTTC.

The chain carries TRBV7-9 and TRBJ1-1; no definite D call. The CDR3 is 13 residues long. The germline gives CDR1 SEHNR, CDR2 FQNEAQ (reference sequence). Trimming cost V 4 bases and J 5 bases, with 11 bases left between them. The CDR3 DNA follows: TGTGCCAGCAGCTCCCCTGGGGAGACTGAAGCTTTCTTT. Its protein is CASSSPGETEAFF.